This entry describes one T cell receptor beta chain. The antigen is undetermined. This record belongs to a study of T cells in localized non-small cell lung cancer. TCRdb's copy holds only in-frame clones and misses some; the assay was immunoSEQ multiplex PCR. Among approximately 63,000 clones listed, roughly 89% were seen once. Study-level findings and limits: A median around 55 of the top 100 tumor clones appeared in adjacent lung. Patients showing higher blood T cell density tended to see longer overall survival.

The sequence was collected from a man aged 35 to 69 with stage I squamous cell lung carcinoma. The sequenced sample was peripheral blood, obtained before any cancer treatment.

The chain's CDR3 is CASSLRTSGGDSYEQYF. CDR3 coding DNA: TGCGCCAGCAGCCTTCGGACTAGCGGGGGGGATTCCTACGAGCAGTACTTC. The genes are TRBV5-1 and TRBJ2-7; TRBD2 matches 15 bases. Germline V gene data show CDR1 as SGHRS and CDR2 as YFSETQ. This CDR3 is built from 17 residues. With V trimmed by 4 bases and J by 1 base, 6 bases remained unmatched.